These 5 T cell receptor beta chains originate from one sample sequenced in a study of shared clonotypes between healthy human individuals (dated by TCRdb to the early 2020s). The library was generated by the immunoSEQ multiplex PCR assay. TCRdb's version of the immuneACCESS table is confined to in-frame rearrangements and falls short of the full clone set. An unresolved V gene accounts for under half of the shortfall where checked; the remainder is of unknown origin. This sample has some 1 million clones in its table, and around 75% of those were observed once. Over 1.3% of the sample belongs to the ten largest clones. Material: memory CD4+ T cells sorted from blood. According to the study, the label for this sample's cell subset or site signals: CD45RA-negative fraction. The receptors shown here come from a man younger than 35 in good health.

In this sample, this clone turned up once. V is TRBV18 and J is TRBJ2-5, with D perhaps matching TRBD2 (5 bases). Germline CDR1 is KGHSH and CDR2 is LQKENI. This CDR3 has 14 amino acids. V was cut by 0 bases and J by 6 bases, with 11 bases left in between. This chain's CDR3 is CASSPPDQRQTQYF. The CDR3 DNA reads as TGTGCCAGCTCACCACCGGACCAGCGGCAGACCCAGTACTTC.

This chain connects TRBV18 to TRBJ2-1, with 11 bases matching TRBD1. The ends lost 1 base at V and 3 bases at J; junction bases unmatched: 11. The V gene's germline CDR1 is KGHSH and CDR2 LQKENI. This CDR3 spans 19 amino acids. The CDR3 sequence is CASSPQGPSGTGGYNEQFF. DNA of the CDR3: TGTGCCAGCTCACCACAAGGCCCATCCGGGACAGGGGGCTACAATGAGCAGTTCTTC. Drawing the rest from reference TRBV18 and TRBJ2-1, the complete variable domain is NAGVMQNPRHLVRRRGQEARLRCSPMKGHSHVYWYRQLPEEGLKFMVYLQKENIIDESGMPKERFSAEFPKEGPSILRIQQVVRGDSAAYFCASSPQGPSGTGGYNEQFFGPGTRLTVL.

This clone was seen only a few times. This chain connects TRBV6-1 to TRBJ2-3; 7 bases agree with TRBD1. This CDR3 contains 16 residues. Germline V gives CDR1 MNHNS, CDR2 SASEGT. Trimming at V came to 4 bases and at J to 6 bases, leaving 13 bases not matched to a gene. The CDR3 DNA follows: TGTGCCAGCAGTGCCAGACAGGGAAAGTCGGTGGATACGCAGTATTTT. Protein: CASSARQGKSVDTQYF.

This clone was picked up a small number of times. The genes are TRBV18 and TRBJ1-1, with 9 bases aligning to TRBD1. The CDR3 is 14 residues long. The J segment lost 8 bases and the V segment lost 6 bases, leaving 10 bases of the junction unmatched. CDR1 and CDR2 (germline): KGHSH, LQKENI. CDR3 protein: CASSPRTGVTEAFF. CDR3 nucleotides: TGTGCCAGCTCTCCTCGGACAGGGGTCACGGAAGCTTTCTTT. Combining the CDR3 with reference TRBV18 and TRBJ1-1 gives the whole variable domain NAGVMQNPRHLVRRRGQEARLRCSPMKGHSHVYWYRQLPEEGLKFMVYLQKENIIDESGMPKERFSAEFPKEGPSILRIQQVVRGDSAAYFCASSPRTGVTEAFFGQGTRLTVV.

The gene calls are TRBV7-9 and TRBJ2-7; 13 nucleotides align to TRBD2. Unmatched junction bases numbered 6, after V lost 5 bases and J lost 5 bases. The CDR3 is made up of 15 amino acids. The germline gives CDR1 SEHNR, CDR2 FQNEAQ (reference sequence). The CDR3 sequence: CASSRTSGSINEQYF. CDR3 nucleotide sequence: TGTGCCAGCAGCCGGACTAGCGGGAGTATTAACGAGCAGTACTTC.